These 11 T cell receptor beta chains share one sample of origin, sequenced in a study of shared clonotypes between healthy human individuals. Assay: immunoSEQ multiplex PCR; the TCRdb copy retains only in-frame clones and omits some. The data show under 2,500,000 clones, 95% seen once. The sequenced sample consisted of naive CD4+ T cells sorted from blood. The subset: CD45RA+ positively selected. These receptors originate from a man aged 18 to 35 in good health.

The genes are TRBV6-1 and TRBJ1-5; 7 bases are a match to TRBD1. V lost 6 bases to trimming and J lost 5 bases; unmatched junction nucleotides: 7. Looked up from germline, CDR1 is MNHNS and CDR2 is SASEGT. CDR3 length: 14 amino acids. CDR3 residues: CASSIRGSDQPQHF. The CDR3 DNA reads TGTGCCAGCAGCATCAGGGGGTCGGATCAGCCCCAGCATTTT.

The rearrangement joins TRBV9 to TRBJ2-5; D ambiguous. The CDR3 runs 13 residues. Trimming took off 1 base at V and 2 bases at J, with 6 bases between the two ends. Per the germline V gene, CDR1 is SGDLS and CDR2 is YYNGEE. This CDR3 is CASSVSQQETQYF. DNA for the CDR3: TGTGCCAGCAGCGTAAGTCAGCAAGAGACCCAGTACTTC. The whole variable domain, filled in from reference TRBV9 and TRBJ2-5, reads DSGVTQTPKHLITATGQRVTLRCSPRSGDLSVYWYQQSLDQGLQFLIQYYNGEERAKGNILERFSAQQFPDLHSELNLSSLELGDSALYFCASSVSQQETQYFGPGTRLLVL.

This chain links TRBV5-1 with TRBJ1-5, with 7 bases lining up with TRBD1. J gave up 2 bases and V 3 bases, and 2 bases lay outside the gene matches. CDR1 and CDR2 from the germline V gene are SGHRS and YFSETQ. The CDR3 contains 14 residues. The CDR3 loop is CASSYGTGNQPQHF. DNA for the CDR3: TGCGCCAGCAGCTACGGGACAGGCAATCAGCCCCAGCATTTT. The variable domain in full, completed from reference TRBV5-1 and TRBJ1-5, reads KAGVTQTPRYLIKTRGQQVTLSCSPISGHRSVSWYQQTPGQGLQFLFEYFSETQRNKGNFPGRFSGRQFSNSRSEMNVSTLELGDSALYLCASSYGTGNQPQHFGDGTRLSIL.

As DNA, the CDR3 is TGTGCCAGCAAATCCTACAATGAGCAGTTCTTC. Protein: CASKSYNEQFF. This chain connects TRBV6-6 to TRBJ2-1; no firm D call. This CDR3 spans 11 amino acids. The V end lost 7 bases, the J end lost 1 base, and 2 bases lay between the germline ends. Germline V gene sequence: CDR1 MNHNY, CDR2 SVGAGI (reference sequence).

The CDR3 protein is CAWSLDGSYEQYF. The CDR3 DNA reads as TGTGCCTGGAGTCTGGACGGCTCCTACGAGCAGTACTTC. The chain uses TRBV30 and TRBJ2-7; D unresolved. CDR1 and CDR2 (germline): GTSNPN, SVGIG (reference sequence). This CDR3 is 13 amino acids long. Trimming cost V 2 bases and J 0 bases, with 8 bases left between them.

The V gene is TRBV6-6, the J gene TRBJ2-3, with a tentative D call TRBD1 (6 bases). V gave up 2 bases and J gave up 4 bases, with 13 bases separating them. Germline CDR1 and CDR2: MNHNY and SVGAGI (reference sequence). The CDR3 has 15 residues. CDR3 in DNA: TGTGCCAGCAGTTACGGGGACACACAGTCAGATACGCAGTATTTT. Protein sequence: CASSYGDTQSDTQYF.

V gene TRBV13 combines with J gene TRBJ1-1, with D tentatively TRBD1 (5 bases). The CDR3 runs 17 residues. Germline CDR1 PRHDT, CDR2 FYEKMQ (reference sequence). Between the trimmed V and J ends, which lost 3 bases and 1 base, there was a span of 18 bases. The CDR3 loop reads CASSFRARPSQNTEAFF. The CDR3 nucleotides are TGTGCCAGCAGCTTCAGGGCCAGGCCCTCCCAGAACACTGAAGCTTTCTTT. The full variable domain, with the rest looked up from reference TRBV13 and TRBJ1-1, is AAGVIQSPRHLIKEKRETATLKCYPIPRHDTVYWYQQGPGQDPQFLISFYEKMQSDKGSIPDRFSAQQFSDYHSELNMSSLELGDSALYFCASSFRARPSQNTEAFFGQGTRLTVV.

The chain is built from TRBV20-1 and TRBJ2-1, with no clear D. CDR3 length: 10 residues. The germline V gene has CDR1 DFQATT and CDR2 SNEGSKA (reference sequence). The ends were cut back, 1 base at V and 10 bases at J, with 5 bases in the middle. CDR3 sequence (DNA): TGCAGTGCTAGAGTGCTAGAGCAGTTCTTC. Amino acid sequence: CSARVLEQFF.

The sample holds one count of this clone. V gene TRBV5-6 combines with J gene TRBJ2-1, with 8 bases fitting TRBD1. CDR3 size: 17 residues. After removal of 3 bases from V and 4 bases from J, the junction contained 12 bases not matched to a gene. Germline CDR1 reads SGHDT; CDR2 reads YYEEEE. CDR3 region: CASSYDRGRVGYNEQFF. The DNA of the CDR3 is TGTGCCAGCAGCTACGACAGGGGAAGGGTAGGGTACAATGAGCAGTTCTTC.

The genes are TRBV6-6 and TRBJ1-2; TRBD1 is a possible D gene (5 bases). With 5 bases removed from V and 5 bases from J, the gap between germline ends came to 9 bases. The CDR3 is 12 amino acids. Germline lookup yields CDR1 MNHNY and CDR2 SVGAGI (reference sequence). CDR3 sequence reads: CASSQKGYGYTF. The CDR3 DNA sequence: TGTGCCAGCAGTCAAAAGGGGTATGGCTACACCTTC.

The chain has TRBV30 and TRBJ1-3; D may be TRBD1 (5 bases). The CDR3 covers 16 residues. The V gene lost 3 bases and the J gene lost 2 bases, with 17 bases spanning the gap. Germline V gene lookup returns CDR1 GTSNPN and CDR2 SVGIG (reference sequence). The CDR3 reads CAWSGGKRGAGNTIYF. The DNA for the CDR3 is TGTGCCTGGAGCGGGGGAAAAAGGGGTGCTGGAAACACCATATATTTT.